This entry features one T cell receptor beta chain sequence. The antigen is unknown. CD4+CD25+CD127- Tregs, CD4+CD25- non-Tregs, CD4 and CD8 cells were sorted. This entry comes from a study of Tregs in tolerant kidney transplant recipients. General study points: Biological reproducibility was not directly addressed, but technical replication error appeared minimal. For some patients, primers changed over time, blocking nucleotide-level comparison. In tolerant patients, donor-specific Tregs outgrew total Tregs, suggesting antigen-driven expansion.

The repertoire was sequenced with immunoSEQ multiplex PCR; TCRdb's copy has only in-frame clones and lacks some. The sample lists some 70,000 clones, roughly 91% occurring once. The TCR comes from a human donor who received a combined kidney and bone marrow transplant. The material sequenced was CD4+ T cells from blood, taken before the transplant.

The CDR3 spells CASSGGNGDTQYF. The CDR3 DNA reads as TGTGCCTCGAGCGGGGGGAATGGAGATACGCAGTATTTT. The chain carries TRBV30 and TRBJ2-3; 9 nucleotides align to TRBD2. CDR1 and CDR2 (germline): GTSNPN, SVGIG (reference sequence). With 7 bases clipped from V and 5 bases from J, the junction kept 7 bases outside the gene matches. The CDR3 sequence is 13 residues long.